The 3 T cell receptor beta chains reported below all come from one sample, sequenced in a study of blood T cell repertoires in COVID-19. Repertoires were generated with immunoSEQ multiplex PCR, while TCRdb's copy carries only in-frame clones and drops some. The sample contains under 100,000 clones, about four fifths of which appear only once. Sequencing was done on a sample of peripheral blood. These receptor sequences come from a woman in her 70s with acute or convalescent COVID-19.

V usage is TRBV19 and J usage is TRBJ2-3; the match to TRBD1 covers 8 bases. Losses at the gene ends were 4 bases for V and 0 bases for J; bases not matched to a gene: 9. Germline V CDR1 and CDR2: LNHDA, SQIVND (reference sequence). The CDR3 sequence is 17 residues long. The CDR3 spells CASSTDRTGISTDTQYF. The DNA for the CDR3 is TGTGCCAGTAGTACCGATCGGACAGGGATTAGCACAGATACGCAGTATTTT.

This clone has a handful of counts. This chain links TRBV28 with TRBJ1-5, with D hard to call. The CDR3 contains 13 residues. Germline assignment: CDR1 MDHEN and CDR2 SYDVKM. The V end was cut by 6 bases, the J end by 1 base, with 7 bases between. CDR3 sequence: CASRLRSNQPQHF. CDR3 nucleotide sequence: TGTGCCAGCAGGTTGAGGAGCAATCAGCCCCAGCATTTT. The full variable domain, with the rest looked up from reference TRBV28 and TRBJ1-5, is DVKVTQSSRYLVKRTGEKVFLECVQDMDHENMFWYRQDPGLGLRLIYFSYDVKMKEKGDIPEGYSVSREKKERFSLILESASTNQTSMYLCASRLRSNQPQHFGDGTRLSIL.

In DNA, the CDR3 is TGTGCCAGCAGCTTACTGACAGGGACTAATGAAAAACTGTTTTTT. Translating it yields CASSLLTGTNEKLFF. The J gene is TRBJ1-4, the V gene TRBV7-8, with TRBD1 identical over 7 bases. CDR3 size: 15 residues. The V and J ends lost 2 bases and 2 bases, in that order; junction bases with no gene match: 2. Germline V gives CDR1 SGHVS, CDR2 FQNEAQ.